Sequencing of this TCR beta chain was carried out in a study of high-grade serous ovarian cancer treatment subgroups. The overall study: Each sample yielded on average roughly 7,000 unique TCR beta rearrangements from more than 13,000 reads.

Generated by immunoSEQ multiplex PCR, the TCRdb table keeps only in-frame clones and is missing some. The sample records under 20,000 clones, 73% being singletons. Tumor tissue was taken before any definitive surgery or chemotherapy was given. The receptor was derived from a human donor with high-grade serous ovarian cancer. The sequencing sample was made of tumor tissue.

The CDR3 loop reads CASSISTGGSAKNIQYF. The CDR3 bases are TGTGCCAGTAGTATATCCACAGGGGGATCGGCCAAAAACATTCAGTACTTC. The chain links TRBV19 to TRBJ2-4, with 8 bases lining up with TRBD1. CDR1 and CDR2 (germline): LNHDA, SQIVND (reference sequence). V shed 2 bases and J 1 base; nucleotides not matched to a gene: 7. The CDR3 sequence is 17 residues long.